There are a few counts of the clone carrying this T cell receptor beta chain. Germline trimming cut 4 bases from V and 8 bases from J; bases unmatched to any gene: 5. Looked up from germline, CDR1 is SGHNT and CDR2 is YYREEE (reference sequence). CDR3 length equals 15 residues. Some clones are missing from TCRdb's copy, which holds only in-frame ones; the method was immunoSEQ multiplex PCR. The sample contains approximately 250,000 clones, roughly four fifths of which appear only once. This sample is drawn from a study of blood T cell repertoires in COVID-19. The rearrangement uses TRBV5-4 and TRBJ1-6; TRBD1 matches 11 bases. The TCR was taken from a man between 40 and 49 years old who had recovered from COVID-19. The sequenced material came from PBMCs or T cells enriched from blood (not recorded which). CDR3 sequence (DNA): TGTGCCAGCAGCAGACGGACAGGGGGCGATTCACCCCTCCACTTT. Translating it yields CASSRRTGGDSPLHF.